Described below is a single T cell receptor beta chain sequence and its context. Its antigen is unidentified. The data derive from a study of shared clonotypes between healthy human individuals. Study context: CD4 naive cells filled three plates per donor, CD4 memory three, CD8 naive two and CD8 memory one.

The study's findings and limits: Naive subsets tended to show greater estimated richness than memory subsets.

Each PCR replicate from the sorted subsets contained 150 to 200 ng DNA, which is about 30,000 T cell genomes. Here immunoSEQ multiplex PCR was the method, and the copy in TCRdb shows in-frame clones only, minus some. The sample lists fewer than 1.4 million clones; around three quarters were seen once. CD4+ cells yielded CD45RA+ naive and CD45RA-negative memory subsets. CDR1 and CDR2 (germline): SGHDN, FVKESK. The CDR3 has 16 residues. V shed 1 base and J shed 0 bases, with 12 bases lying between them. The material sequenced was memory CD4+ T cells from PBMCs. As to subset: CD45RA-negative fraction. The J gene is TRBJ1-1, the V gene TRBV14, with no clear D. This clonotype was sampled from a man in his late teens or twenties in good health. Some clones in this sample may be carry-over from other donors' samples. The CDR3 is CASSQGSAWMNTEAFF. The CDR3 nucleotides are TGTGCCAGCAGCCAAGGGTCCGCCTGGATGAACACTGAAGCTTTCTTT.